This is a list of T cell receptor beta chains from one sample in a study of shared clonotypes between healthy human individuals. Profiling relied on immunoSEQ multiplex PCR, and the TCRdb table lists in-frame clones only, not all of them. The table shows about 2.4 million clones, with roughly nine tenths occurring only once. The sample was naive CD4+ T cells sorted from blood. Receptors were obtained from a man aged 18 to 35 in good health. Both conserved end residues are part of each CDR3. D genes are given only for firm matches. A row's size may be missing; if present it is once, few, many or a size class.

CASSFTGGDPEAFF TGTGCCAGCAGCTTTACAGGGGGCGACCCTGAAGCTTTCTTT TRBJ1-1 - TRBD1 TRBV13
CASSSGAPGHQPQHF TGTGCCAGCAGCTCAGGGGCCCCGGGGCATCAGCCCCAGCATTTT TRBJ1-5 - - TRBV13
CASSPDLPDTQYF TGTGCCAGCAGCCCCGATCTTCCAGATACGCAGTATTTT TRBJ2-3 - - TRBV11-2
CASGEVLFF TGTGCCAGCGGGGAAGTGCTGTTCTTC TRBJ2-1 - - TRBV6-6
CASSTGNSHEQYF TGCGCCAGCAGTACAGGGAATTCCCACGAGCAGTACTTC TRBJ2-7 - - TRBV5-1
CASSLGLTSTDTQYF TGTGCCAGCAGCTTGGGACTAACTAGCACAGATACGCAGTATTTT TRBJ2-3 - - TRBV5-4
CASSFQGPRNTGELFF TGTGCCAGCAGCTTCCAGGGACCTCGGAACACCGGGGAGCTGTTTTTT TRBJ2-2 once - TRBV7-9
CASSLLGYEQYF TGTGCCAGCAGTTTATTGGGGTACGAGCAGTACTTC TRBJ2-7 - - TRBV28
CASSPQGSGYNEQFF TGTGCCAGCAGCCCCCAAGGTAGCGGTTACAATGAGCAGTTCTTC TRBJ2-1 - - TRBV7-6
CASRLRDGGAGIEAFF TGTGCCAGCAGACTTCGCGATGGGGGCGCGGGGATTGAAGCTTTCTTT TRBJ1-1 - - TRBV6-6
CASSETGGSDTQYF TGCGCCAGCAGCGAGACAGGGGGATCGGACACGCAGTATTTT TRBJ2-3 - TRBD1 TRBV5-1
CASSTYRGRDEQYF TGTGCCAGCAGCACCTACAGGGGCAGGGACGAGCAGTACTTC TRBJ2-7 - TRBD1 TRBV5-6
CASRSGQLITGNEQFF TGTGCCAGCAGGTCCGGACAGCTTATAACCGGGAATGAGCAGTTCTTC TRBJ2-1 - - TRBV11-2
CASSLFGRSINTEAFF TGTGCCAGCAGCTTATTTGGACGGTCAATTAACACTGAAGCTTTCTTT TRBJ1-1 - - TRBV7-8
CATPTEAFF TGCGCCACCCCAACTGAAGCTTTCTTT TRBJ1-1 - - TRBV5-1
CASSLDPMGNYEQYF TGTGCCAGCAGCTTGGATCCCATGGGGAACTACGAGCAGTACTTC TRBJ2-7 - - TRBV5-4
CASSSRQGGKLFF TGTGCCAGCAGTTCTCGACAGGGTGGAAAACTGTTTTTT TRBJ1-4 - TRBD1 TRBV27
CATNRVIQETQYF TGTGCCACAAACAGGGTGATCCAAGAGACCCAGTACTTC TRBJ2-5 - - TRBV2
CASSLGMSGKGDTQYF TGTGCCAGCAGCTTGGGTATGAGCGGGAAAGGAGATACGCAGTATTTT TRBJ2-3 - TRBD2 TRBV5-4
CASRVAGGSSYNEQFF TGCGCCAGCAGAGTAGCGGGGGGGAGCTCCTACAATGAGCAGTTCTTC TRBJ2-1 - TRBD2 TRBV10-2
CASSDGMTGANVLTF TGTGCCAGCAGTGACGGTATGACTGGGGCCAACGTCCTGACTTTC TRBJ2-6 once - TRBV6-1
CASSQEGLAGVNIQYF TGCGCCAGCAGCCAAGAGGGACTAGCGGGGGTAAACATTCAGTACTTC TRBJ2-4 - TRBD2 TRBV4-1
CASSSGTTDFGQETQYF TGTGCCAGCAGCTCCGGGACTACCGACTTCGGCCAAGAGACCCAGTACTTC TRBJ2-5 - TRBD2 TRBV7-2
CASSLAGGTGELFF TGCGCCAGCAGCTTGGCAGGGGGAACCGGGGAGCTGTTTTTT TRBJ2-2 - TRBD1 TRBV5-1
CATSKADGRELFF TGTGCCACCAGCAAAGCGGATGGGAGGGAGCTGTTTTTT TRBJ2-2 - - TRBV15
CAISELQASGSPLHF TGTGCCATCAGTGAGCTACAGGCTTCAGGGTCACCCCTCCACTTT TRBJ1-6 - - TRBV10-3
CASSLASQAPYGYTF TGTGCCAGCAGTTTGGCCTCACAGGCCCCCTATGGCTACACCTTC TRBJ1-2 - - TRBV28
CASSRSTSAGELFF TGTGCCAGCAGCCGGTCGACTAGCGCTGGGGAGCTGTTTTTT TRBJ2-2 - TRBD2 TRBV11-2
CASSLGQSETQYF TGTGCCAGCAGCTTGGGGCAAAGCGAGACCCAGTACTTC TRBJ2-5 - - TRBV5-4
CASSSASGDTQYF TGTGCCAGCAGTTCGGCTAGCGGAGATACGCAGTATTTT TRBJ2-3 - TRBD2 TRBV7-2
CASSEQRVPDTQYF TGTGCCAGCAGTGAACAGAGAGTCCCAGATACGCAGTATTTT TRBJ2-3 - - TRBV6-1
CASSQAGKTGPGELFF TGTGCCAGCAGCCAAGCGGGCAAAACGGGTCCCGGGGAGCTGTTTTTT TRBJ2-2 - - TRBV14
CASSFRLGNSPLHF TGTGCCAGCAGTTTCCGATTGGGTAATTCACCCCTCCACTTT TRBJ1-6 - - TRBV28
CASSIPGPGANVLTF TGTGCCAGTAGTATACCAGGGCCTGGGGCCAACGTCCTGACTTTC TRBJ2-6 - - TRBV19
CSVGEGKGLVDTDTQYF TGCAGCGTTGGGGAAGGGAAAGGACTAGTGGACACAGATACGCAGTATTTT TRBJ2-3 once TRBD2 TRBV29-1
CASSLGGPIDEQYF TGCGCCAGCAGCTTGGGGGGCCCCATTGACGAGCAGTACTTC TRBJ2-7 - - TRBV5-1
CASSEYGRRYEQYF TGCGCCAGCAGTGAGTATGGACGGCGCTACGAGCAGTACTTC TRBJ2-7 once - TRBV10-2
CASSPPWPSSGANVLTF TGTGCCAGCTCACCACCGTGGCCAAGCTCTGGGGCCAACGTCCTGACTTTC TRBJ2-6 - - TRBV18